This T cell receptor beta chain is from a study of identifying expanded T cells in peripheral blood. The CDR3 contains 15 residues. Trimming left V 5 bases short and J 5 bases short, with 15 bases between. The germline gives CDR1 SGHVS, CDR2 FNYEAQ. Generated by immunoSEQ multiplex PCR, the TCRdb table keeps only in-frame clones and is missing some. Of approximately 120,000 clones in the sample, roughly nine tenths are singletons; the top ten hold about 7.7%. During the collection period, no donor immune events like infections were recorded. The clonotype was recovered from a person aged 18-70 years in good health. The material sequenced was blood. V gene TRBV7-6 combines with J gene TRBJ1-4, with D unresolved. The CDR3 DNA sequence: TGTGCCAGCAGCATGTCCCGCTCACCAAATGAAAAACTGTTTTTT. It yields the protein CASSMSRSPNEKLFF.